This record covers a single TCR beta chain. What it binds is not known. This entry belongs to a study of shared clonotypes between healthy human individuals. Study results and caveats: The sampled material consisted only of blood, and tissue repertoires are likely to differ.

Here immunoSEQ multiplex PCR was the method, and the copy in TCRdb shows in-frame clones only, minus some. Of more than 450,000 clones in the sample, 60% to 85% were seen once. The CDR3 has 15 amino acids. The germline gives CDR1 SGHTA, CDR2 FQGNSA. The junction had 4 bases not matched to a gene; V was cut back by 5 bases and J by 1 base. The V gene is TRBV7-2, the J gene TRBJ2-7; the match to TRBD1 covers 11 bases. Sequencing used PBMCs. This TCR derives from a middle-aged woman in good health. Some clones in this sample may be carry-over from other donors' samples. The CDR3 nucleotides read TGTGCCAGCAGCCCCGGGACAGGGGGTTCCTACGAGCAGTACTTC. Translated, it gives CASSPGTGGSYEQYF.